This section outlines one T cell receptor (beta chain) sequence together with its context. The same CDR3 is also encoded by other DNA sequences in this sample. The V end was cut by 6 bases, the J end by 1 base, with 3 bases between. Germline V CDR1 and CDR2: MDHEN, SYDVKM. The CDR3 is 11 amino acids. The data belong to a study of shared clonotypes between healthy human individuals. Sequencing used immunoSEQ multiplex PCR; TCRdb keeps in-frame clones, though not all of them. The sample has under 200,000 clones, just under 95% seen once. The sequence came from a woman in her twenties or thirties in good health. The chain has TRBV28 and TRBJ1-1, with D unclear. The sample taken for sequencing was naive CD4+ T cells sorted from blood. Documented subset: CD45RA+ positively selected. CDR3 loop: CASRGNTEAFF. CDR3 coding DNA: TGTGCCAGCAGGGGGAACACTGAAGCTTTCTTT.